Sequencing of this T cell receptor beta chain was carried out in a study of ipilimumab plus nivolumab after autologous stem cell transplantation (dated by TCRdb to about 2021). As for the study more broadly: The median number of doses that trial patients received was a few for ipilimumab and fewer than 10 for nivolumab. The DLBCL cohort included primary refractory and relapsed disease, with 18-month progression-free survival of roughly 86% and 30% respectively. Patients in the trial were undergoing autologous transplant and had high-risk diffuse large B cell lymphoma, mature T cell lymphoma, or multiple myeloma. The intent-to-treat population of the trial was made up of 35 to 45 patients.

Findings and caveats that apply to the study as a whole: The authors concluded that combined checkpoint inhibition appeared tolerable when used as consolidation after transplant. Per the authors, a biologic rationale for further study of the post-transplant checkpoint inhibition approach was offered by T cell receptor repertoire, regulatory T cell phenotype and gut microbiota profiles.

The library was built by means of the immunoSEQ multiplex PCR assay. TCRdb stores this immuneACCESS table with in-frame sequences only. Part of the clones is absent; in the studies checked, under half of the shortfall reflects unresolved V genes, and no reason is known for the rest. Within this sample are 15,000 to 20,000 clones, with approximately 82% of them counted one time only. The ten most abundant clones make up 23% of the sample. As concerns this clone: The target of this receptor is not known. The record has no base qualities; no much larger clone is one base away.

Starting 14 to 28 days after the autologous transplant, patients began checkpoint therapy, which included ipilimumab at 1 mg/kg intravenously on day 1 of selected weeks. Nivolumab was administered at 3 mg/kg intravenously on day 1 of weeks 1, 4, 7, 10, and every two weeks through week 26. This was a Phase Ib clinical trial that tested ipilimumab plus nivolumab, given as combined checkpoint inhibition, for consolidation following autologous stem cell transplantation. The TCR was taken from a male donor with diffuse large B-cell lymphoma. The input for sequencing was PBMCs, taken in a trial of ipilimumab plus nivolumab as post-transplant consolidation.

The CDR3 protein is CASSYGPYEQYF. The DNA is TGTGCCAGCAGTTACGGTCCCTACGAGCAGTACTTC. The chain was built from TRBV6-6 and TRBJ2-7, with the D gene too uncertain to name. The junction carries 4 bases between V and J, which are trimmed by 2 bases and 2 bases respectively. Taken from the germline V gene (reference sequence), the CDR1 and CDR2 loops are MNHNY and SVGAGI. The CDR3 sequence holds 12 residues, the cysteine and phenylalanine included. Only CDR3 DNA is held: 36 bases, read in frame from base 1.